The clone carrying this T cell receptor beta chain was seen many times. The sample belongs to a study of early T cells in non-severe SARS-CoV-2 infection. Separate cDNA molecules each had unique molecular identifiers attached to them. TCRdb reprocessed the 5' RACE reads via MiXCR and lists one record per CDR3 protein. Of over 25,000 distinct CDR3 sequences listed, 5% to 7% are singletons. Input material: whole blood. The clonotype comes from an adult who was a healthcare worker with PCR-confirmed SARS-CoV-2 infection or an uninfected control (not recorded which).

In DNA form, the CDR3 reads TGTGCCAGCAGCACAGATACAGATACGCAGTATTTT. It translates to CASSTDTDTQYF. The J gene is TRBJ2-3, the V gene TRBV7-2; no reliable D call. V lost 5 bases and J 3 bases, leaving 6 bases between the germline ends. The CDR3 loop spans 12 amino acids. CDR1 and CDR2 from the germline V gene are SGHTA and FQGNSA.